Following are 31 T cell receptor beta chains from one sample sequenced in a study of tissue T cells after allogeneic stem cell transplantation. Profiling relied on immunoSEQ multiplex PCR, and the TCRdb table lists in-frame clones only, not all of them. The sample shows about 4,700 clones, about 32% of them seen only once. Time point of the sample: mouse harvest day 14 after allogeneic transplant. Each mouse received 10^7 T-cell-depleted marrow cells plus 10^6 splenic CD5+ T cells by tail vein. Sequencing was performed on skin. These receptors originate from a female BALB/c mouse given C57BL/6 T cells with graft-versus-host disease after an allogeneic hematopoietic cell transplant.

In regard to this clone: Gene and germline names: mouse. The CDR3 sequence is CASTSQNTLYF. The covered CDR3 bases are TGTGCCAGCACTAGTCAAAACACCTTGTAC. This chain joins TRBV13-1 and TRBJ2-4; no clear D. The sequence runs out 1 residue before the end of the CDR3; the remainder is reconstructed from the germline J gene. The CDR3 consists of 11 residues. V was trimmed by 6 bases and J by 0 bases, leaving 2 bases between them. Germline V gene data show CDR1 as NSHNY and CDR2 as SYGAGN.

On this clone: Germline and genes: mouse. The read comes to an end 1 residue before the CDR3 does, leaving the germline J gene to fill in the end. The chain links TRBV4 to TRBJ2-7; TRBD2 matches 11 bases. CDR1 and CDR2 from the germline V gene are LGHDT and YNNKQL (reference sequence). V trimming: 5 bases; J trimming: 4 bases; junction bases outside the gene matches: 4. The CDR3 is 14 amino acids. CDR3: CASSLTGGGYEQYF. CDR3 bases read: TGTGCCAGCAGCCTGACTGGGGGGGGGTATGAACAGTAC.

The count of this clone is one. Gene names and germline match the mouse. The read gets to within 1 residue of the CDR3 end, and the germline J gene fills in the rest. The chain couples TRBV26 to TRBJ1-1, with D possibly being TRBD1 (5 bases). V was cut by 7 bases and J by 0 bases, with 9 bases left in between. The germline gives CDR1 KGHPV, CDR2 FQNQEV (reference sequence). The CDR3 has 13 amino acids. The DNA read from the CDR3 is TGTGCCAGCATGGGGACCTCAAACACAGAAGTCTTC. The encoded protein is CASMGTSNTEVF. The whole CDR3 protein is CASMGTSNTEVFF.

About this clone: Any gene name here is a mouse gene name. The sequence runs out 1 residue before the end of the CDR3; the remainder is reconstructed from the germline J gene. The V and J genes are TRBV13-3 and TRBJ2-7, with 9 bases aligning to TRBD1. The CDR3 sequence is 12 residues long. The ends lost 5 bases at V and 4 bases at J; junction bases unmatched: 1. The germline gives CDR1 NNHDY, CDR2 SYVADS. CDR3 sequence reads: CASRDRGYEQYF. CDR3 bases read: TGTGCCAGCAGGGACAGGGGTTATGAACAGTAC.

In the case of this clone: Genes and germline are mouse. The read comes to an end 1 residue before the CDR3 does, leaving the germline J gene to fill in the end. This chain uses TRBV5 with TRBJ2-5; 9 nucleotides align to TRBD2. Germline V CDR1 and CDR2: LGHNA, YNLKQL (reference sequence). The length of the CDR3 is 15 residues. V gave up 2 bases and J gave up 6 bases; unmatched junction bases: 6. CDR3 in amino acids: CASSQNWGVGDTQYF. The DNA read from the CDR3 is TGTGCCAGCAGCCAAAACTGGGGGGTGGGGGACACCCAGTAC.

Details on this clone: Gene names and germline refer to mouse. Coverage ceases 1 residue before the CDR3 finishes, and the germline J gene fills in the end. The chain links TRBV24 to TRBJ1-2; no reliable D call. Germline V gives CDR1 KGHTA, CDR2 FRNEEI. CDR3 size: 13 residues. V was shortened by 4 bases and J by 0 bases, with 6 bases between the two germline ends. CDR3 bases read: TGTGCCAGCAGTCCCCGACCAAACTCCGACTACACC. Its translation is CASSPRPNSDYT. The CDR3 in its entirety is CASSPRPNSDYTF.

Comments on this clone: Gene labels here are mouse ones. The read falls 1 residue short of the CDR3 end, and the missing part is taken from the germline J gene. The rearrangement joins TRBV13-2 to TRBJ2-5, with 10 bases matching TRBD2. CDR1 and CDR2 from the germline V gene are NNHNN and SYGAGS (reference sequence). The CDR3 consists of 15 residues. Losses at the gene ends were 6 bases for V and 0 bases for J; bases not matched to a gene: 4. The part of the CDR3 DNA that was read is TGTGCCAGCGTGAACTGGGGGGGTAACCAAGACACCCAGTAC. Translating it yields CASVNWGGNQDTQY. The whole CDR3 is CASVNWGGNQDTQYF.

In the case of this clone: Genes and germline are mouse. The CDR3 loop is CASSWGTYNSPLYF. The sequenced CDR3 bases are TGTGCCAGCAGTTGGGGGACCTATAATTCGCCCCTCTAC. V gene TRBV19 combines with J gene TRBJ1-6; TRBD1 might be the D (5 bases). With the read ending 1 residue before the CDR3 end, the germline J gene is used to fill in that end. TRBJ1-6 is sorted into the ORF group, with uncertain function. The length of the CDR3 is 14 residues. Germline V gene lookup returns CDR1 FNHDT and CDR2 SITEND (reference sequence). Trimming took 4 bases from V and 2 from J, leaving 7 bases between them.

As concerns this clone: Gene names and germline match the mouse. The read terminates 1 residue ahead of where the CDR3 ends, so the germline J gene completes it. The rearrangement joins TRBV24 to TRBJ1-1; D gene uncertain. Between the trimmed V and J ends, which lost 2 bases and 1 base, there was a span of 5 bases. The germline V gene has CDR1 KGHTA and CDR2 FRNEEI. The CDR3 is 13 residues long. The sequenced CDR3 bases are TGTGCCAGCAGTCTGATACAAAACACAGAAGTCTTC. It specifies CASSLIQNTEVF. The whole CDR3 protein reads CASSLIQNTEVFF.

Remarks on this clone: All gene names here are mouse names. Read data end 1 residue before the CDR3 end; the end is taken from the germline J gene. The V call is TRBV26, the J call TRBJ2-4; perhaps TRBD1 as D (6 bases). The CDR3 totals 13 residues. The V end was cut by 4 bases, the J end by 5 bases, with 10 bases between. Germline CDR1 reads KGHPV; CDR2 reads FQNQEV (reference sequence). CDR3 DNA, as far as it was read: TGTGCCAGCAGTCGCCGGGACACAAACACCTTGTAC. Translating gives CASSRRDTNTLY. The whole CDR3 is CASSRRDTNTLYF.

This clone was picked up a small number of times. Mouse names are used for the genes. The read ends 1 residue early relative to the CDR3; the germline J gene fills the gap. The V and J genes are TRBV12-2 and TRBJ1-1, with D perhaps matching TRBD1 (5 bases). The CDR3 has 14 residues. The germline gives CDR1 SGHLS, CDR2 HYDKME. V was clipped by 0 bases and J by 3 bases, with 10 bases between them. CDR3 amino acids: CASSLGGRDTEVFF. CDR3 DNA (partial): TGTGCCAGCTCTCTCGGGGGACGGGACACAGAAGTCTTC.

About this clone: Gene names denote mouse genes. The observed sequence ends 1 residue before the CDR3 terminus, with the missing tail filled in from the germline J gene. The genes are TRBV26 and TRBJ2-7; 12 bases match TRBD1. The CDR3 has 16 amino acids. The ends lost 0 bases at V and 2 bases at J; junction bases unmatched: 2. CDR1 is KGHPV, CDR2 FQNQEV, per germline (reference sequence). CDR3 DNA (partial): TGTGCCAGCAGTCTGTCTGGGACAGGGGGCGCCTATGAACAGTAC. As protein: CASSLSGTGGAYEQY. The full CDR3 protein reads CASSLSGTGGAYEQYF.

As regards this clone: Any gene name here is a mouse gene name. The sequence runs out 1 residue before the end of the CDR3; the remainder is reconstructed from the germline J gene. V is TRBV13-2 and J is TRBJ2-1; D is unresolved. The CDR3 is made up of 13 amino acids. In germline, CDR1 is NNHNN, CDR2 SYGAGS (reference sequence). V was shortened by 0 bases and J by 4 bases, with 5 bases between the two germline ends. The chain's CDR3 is CASGDGQYAEQFF. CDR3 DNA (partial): TGTGCCAGCGGTGATGGACAATATGCTGAGCAGTTC.

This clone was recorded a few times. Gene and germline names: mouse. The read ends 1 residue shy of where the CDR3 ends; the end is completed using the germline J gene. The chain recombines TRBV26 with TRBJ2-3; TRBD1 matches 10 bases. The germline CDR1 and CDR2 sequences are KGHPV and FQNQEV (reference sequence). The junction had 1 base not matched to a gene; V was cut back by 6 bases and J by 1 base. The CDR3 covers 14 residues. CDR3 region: CASRGTGGAETLYF. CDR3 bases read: TGTGCCAGCAGGGGGACAGGGGGTGCAGAAACGCTGTAT.

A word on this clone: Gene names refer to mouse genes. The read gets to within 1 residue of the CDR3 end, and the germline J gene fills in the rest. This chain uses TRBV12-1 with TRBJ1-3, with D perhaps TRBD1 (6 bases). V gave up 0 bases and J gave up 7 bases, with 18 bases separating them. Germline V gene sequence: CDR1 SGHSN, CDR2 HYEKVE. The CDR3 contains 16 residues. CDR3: CASSLSPGDFWNTLYF. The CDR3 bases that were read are TGTGCCAGCTCTCTCTCGCCAGGGGACTTCTGGAATACGCTCTAT.

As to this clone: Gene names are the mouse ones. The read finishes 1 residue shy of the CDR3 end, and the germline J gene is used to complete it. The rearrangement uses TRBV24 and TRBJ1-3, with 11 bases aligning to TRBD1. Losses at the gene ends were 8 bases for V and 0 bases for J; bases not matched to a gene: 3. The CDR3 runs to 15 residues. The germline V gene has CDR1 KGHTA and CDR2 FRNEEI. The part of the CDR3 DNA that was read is TGTGCCAGCTCCGGGACAGGGGGTTCTGGAAATACGCTCTAT. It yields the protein CASSGTGGSGNTLY. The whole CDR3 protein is CASSGTGGSGNTLYF.

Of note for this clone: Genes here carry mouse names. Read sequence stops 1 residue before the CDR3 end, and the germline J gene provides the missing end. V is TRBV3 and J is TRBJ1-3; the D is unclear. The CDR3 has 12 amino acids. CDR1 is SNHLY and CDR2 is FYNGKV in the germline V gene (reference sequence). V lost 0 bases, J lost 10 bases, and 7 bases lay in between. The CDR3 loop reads CASSLAGWTLYF. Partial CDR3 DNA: TGTGCCAGCAGCTTAGCGGGGTGGACGCTCTAT. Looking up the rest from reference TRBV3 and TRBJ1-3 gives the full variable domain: GPKVLQIPSHQIIDMGQMVTLNCDPVSNHLYFYWYKQILGQQMEFLVNFYNGKVMEKSKLFKDQFSVERPDGSYFTLKIQPTALEDSAVYFCASSLAGWTLYFGEGSRLIVV.

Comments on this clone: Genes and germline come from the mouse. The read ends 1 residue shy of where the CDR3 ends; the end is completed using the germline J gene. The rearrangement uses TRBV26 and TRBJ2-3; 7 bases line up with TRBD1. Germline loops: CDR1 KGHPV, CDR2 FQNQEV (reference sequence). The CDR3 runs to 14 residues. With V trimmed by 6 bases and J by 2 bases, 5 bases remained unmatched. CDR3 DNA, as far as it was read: TGTGCCAGCAGCCCGGGACAGACTGCAGAAACGCTGTAT. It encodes CASSPGQTAETLY. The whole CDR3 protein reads CASSPGQTAETLYF.

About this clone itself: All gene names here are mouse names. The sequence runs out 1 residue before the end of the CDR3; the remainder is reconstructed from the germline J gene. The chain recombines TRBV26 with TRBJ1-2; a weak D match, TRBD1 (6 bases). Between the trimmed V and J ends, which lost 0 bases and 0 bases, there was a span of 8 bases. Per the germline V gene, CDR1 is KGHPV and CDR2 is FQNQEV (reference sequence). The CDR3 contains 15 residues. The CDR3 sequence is CASSLSGHSNSDYTF. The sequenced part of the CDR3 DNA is TGTGCCAGCAGTCTGTCGGGACATTCAAACTCCGACTACACC.

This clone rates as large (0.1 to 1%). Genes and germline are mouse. CDR3 bases read: TGTGGTGCTAGGGATGACAGTCTCTATGCTGAGCAGTTC. Protein: CGARDDSLYAEQF. The CDR3 as a whole reads CGARDDSLYAEQFF. The genes are TRBV20 and TRBJ2-1; D is possibly TRBD1 (5 bases). The read terminates 1 residue ahead of where the CDR3 ends, so the germline J gene completes it. The germline V and J ends were trimmed by 0 bases and 3 bases, with 9 bases remaining between them. CDR3 size: 14 residues. Per the germline V gene, CDR1 is GFQATS and CDR2 is STVNSAI.

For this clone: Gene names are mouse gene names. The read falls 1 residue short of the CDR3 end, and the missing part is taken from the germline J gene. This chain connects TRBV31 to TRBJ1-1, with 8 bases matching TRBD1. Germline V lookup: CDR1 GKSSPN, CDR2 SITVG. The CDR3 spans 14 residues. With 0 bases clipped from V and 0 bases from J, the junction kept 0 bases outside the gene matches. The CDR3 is CAWSLGQANTEVFF. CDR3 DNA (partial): TGTGCCTGGAGTCTGGGACAGGCAAACACAGAAGTCTTC.

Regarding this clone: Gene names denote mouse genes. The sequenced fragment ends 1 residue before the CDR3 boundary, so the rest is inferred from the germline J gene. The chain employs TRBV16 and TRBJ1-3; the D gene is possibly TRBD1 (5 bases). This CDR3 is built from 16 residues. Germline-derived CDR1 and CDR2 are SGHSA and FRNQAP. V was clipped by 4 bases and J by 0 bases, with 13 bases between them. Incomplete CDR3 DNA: TGTGCAAGCAGCTGGACAAAACCCCCTTCTGGAAATACGCTCTAT. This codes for CASSWTKPPSGNTLY. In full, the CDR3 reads CASSWTKPPSGNTLYF.

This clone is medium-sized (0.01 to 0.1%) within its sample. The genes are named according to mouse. The covered CDR3 bases are TGTGCCAGCAGTCTGGACAATTATAACTATGCTGAGCAGTTC. The encoded protein is CASSLDNYNYAEQF. The entire CDR3 protein reads CASSLDNYNYAEQFF. J is TRBJ2-1 and V is TRBV26; D gene uncertain. The missing CDR3 end, 1 residue past where the read stops, is filled in from the germline J gene. The CDR3 length is 15 residues. Germline values: CDR1 KGHPV, CDR2 FQNQEV (reference sequence). Between the trimmed V and J ends, which lost 2 bases and 0 bases, there was a span of 8 bases.

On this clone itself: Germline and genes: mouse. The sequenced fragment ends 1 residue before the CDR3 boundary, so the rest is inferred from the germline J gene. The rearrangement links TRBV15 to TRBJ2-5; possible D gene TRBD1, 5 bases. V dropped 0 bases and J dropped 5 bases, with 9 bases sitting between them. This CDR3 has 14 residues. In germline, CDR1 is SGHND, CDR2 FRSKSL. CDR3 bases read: TGTGCCAGCAGTTTAGCAGGGGTGGGAGACACCCAGTAC. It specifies CASSLAGVGDTQY. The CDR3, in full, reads CASSLAGVGDTQYF.

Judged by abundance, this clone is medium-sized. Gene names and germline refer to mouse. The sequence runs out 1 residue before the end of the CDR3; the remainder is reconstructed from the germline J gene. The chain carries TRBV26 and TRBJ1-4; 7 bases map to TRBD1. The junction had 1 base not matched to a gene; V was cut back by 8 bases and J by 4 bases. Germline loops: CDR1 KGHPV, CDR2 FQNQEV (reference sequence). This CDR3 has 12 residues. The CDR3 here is CASGTVNERLFF. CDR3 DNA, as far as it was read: TGTGCCAGCGGGACAGTCAACGAAAGATTATTT.

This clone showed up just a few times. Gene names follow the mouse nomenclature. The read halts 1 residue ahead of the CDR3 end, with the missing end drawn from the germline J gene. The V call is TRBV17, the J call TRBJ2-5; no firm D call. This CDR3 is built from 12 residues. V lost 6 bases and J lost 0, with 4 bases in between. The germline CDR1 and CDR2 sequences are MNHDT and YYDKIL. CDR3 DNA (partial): TGTGCTAGCAGCATTAACCAAGACACCCAGTAC. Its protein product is CASSINQDTQY. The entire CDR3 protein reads CASSINQDTQYF.

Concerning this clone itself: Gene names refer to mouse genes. Incomplete CDR3 DNA: TGTGCCAGCAGCCCCCCCCCTGGGACAGAATATGAACAGTAC. Translation gives CASSPPPGTEYEQY. The entire CDR3 protein is CASSPPPGTEYEQYF. The chain recombines TRBV24 with TRBJ2-7; 7 bases agree with TRBD1. Read sequence stops 1 residue before the CDR3 end, and the germline J gene provides the missing end. Germline V CDR1 and CDR2: KGHTA, FRNEEI. CDR3 length equals 15 residues. J lost 4 bases, V lost 6 bases, and 12 bases had no gene match.

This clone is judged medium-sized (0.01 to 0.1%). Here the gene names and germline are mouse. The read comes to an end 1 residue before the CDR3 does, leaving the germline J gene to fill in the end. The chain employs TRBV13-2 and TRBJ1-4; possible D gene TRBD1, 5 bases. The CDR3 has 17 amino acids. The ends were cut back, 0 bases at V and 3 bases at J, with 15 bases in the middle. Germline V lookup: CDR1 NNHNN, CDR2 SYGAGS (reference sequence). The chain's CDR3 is CASGDAGQGGANERLFF. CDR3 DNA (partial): TGTGCCAGCGGTGATGCAGGGCAGGGAGGGGCCAACGAAAGATTATTT.

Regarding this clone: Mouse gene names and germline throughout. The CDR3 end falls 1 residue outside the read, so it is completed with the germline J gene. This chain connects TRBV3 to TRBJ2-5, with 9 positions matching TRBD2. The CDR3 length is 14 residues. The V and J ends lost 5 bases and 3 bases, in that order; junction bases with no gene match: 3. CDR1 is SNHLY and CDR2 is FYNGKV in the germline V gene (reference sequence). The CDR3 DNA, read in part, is TGTGCCAGCAGCCGGACTGGGGCGCAAGACACCCAGTAC. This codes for CASSRTGAQDTQY. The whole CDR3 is CASSRTGAQDTQYF.

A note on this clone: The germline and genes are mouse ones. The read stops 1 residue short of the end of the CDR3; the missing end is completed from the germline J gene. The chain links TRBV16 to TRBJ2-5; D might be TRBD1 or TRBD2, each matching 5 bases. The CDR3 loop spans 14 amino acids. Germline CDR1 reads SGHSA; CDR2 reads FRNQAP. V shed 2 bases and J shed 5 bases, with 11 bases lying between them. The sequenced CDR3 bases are TGTGCAAGCAGCTTACCTGAGGGGCGAGACACCCAGTAC. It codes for CASSLPEGRDTQY. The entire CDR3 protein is CASSLPEGRDTQYF.

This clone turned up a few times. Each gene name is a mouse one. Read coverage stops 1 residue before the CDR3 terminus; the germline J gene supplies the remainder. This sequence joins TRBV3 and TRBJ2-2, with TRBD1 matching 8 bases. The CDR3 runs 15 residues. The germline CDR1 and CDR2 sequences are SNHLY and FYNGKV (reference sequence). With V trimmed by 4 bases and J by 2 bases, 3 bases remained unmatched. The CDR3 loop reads CASSSTGANTGQLYF. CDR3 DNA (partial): TGTGCCAGCAGCTCGACAGGGGCTAACACCGGGCAGCTCTAC.